Presented here are 23 T cell receptor beta chains from one specimen sequenced in a study of shared clonotypes between healthy human individuals. Produced via immunoSEQ multiplex PCR; TCRdb's table is partial and in-frame only. The table has about 460,000 clones, around 77% seen once. The sequencing input was PBMCs. The receptors were sampled from a woman between 40 and 55 years old in good health. Some clones in this sample may be carry-over from other donors' samples.

Concerning this clone itself: This CDR3 is also generated by other DNA sequences in the sample. V usage is TRBV19 and J usage is TRBJ2-1, with TRBD1 matching over 9 bases. CDR3 length: 15 amino acids. The ends lost 3 bases at V and 1 base at J; junction bases unmatched: 1. Germline V gene sequence: CDR1 LNHDA, CDR2 SQIVND (reference sequence). The CDR3 sequence: CASSIGQGSYNEQFF. CDR3 nucleotides: TGTGCCAGTAGTATCGGACAGGGGTCCTACAATGAGCAGTTCTTC.

The chain recombines TRBV5-4 with TRBJ2-7; 12 bases map to TRBD2. V lost 5 bases to trimming and J lost 1 base; unmatched junction nucleotides: 1. Germline CDR1 is SGHNT and CDR2 is YYREEE (reference sequence). This CDR3 is built from 14 residues. In DNA, the CDR3 is TGTGCCAGCAGACTAGCGGGAGGTTCCTACGAGCAGTACTTC. This sequence encodes CASRLAGGSYEQYF.

The V call is TRBV11-2, the J call TRBJ1-5, with TRBD1 matching over 10 bases. The V gene's germline CDR1 is SGHAT and CDR2 FQNNGV. The CDR3 runs 15 residues. J was trimmed by 4 bases and V by 5 bases; bases with no gene match: 5. CDR3 DNA sequence: TGTGCCAGCAGCCGGGACAGGGGCCCTAATCAGCCCCAGCATTTT. Amino acid sequence: CASSRDRGPNQPQHF.

The chain joins TRBV9 to TRBJ1-1; 9 bases agree with TRBD1. J lost 2 bases, V lost 4 bases, and 9 bases had no gene match. The CDR3 consists of 16 residues. Germline V lookup: CDR1 SGDLS, CDR2 YYNGEE. The CDR3 bases are TGTGCCAGCAGCTCTCGACAGGGGGGAGGTAACACTGAAGCTTTCTTT. Its protein is CASSSRQGGGNTEAFF.

About this clone: Other DNA sequences in this specimen translate into the identical CDR3. The V call is TRBV30, the J call TRBJ2-2, with D hard to call. This CDR3 is 12 amino acids long. CDR1 and CDR2 from the germline V gene are GTSNPN and SVGIG (reference sequence). Trimming removed 0 bases from V and 2 bases from J, with 1 base in between. CDR3 loop: CAWSVNTGELFF. The CDR3 DNA reads as TGTGCCTGGAGTGTTAACACCGGGGAGCTGTTTTTT.

Remarks on this clone: With only one base between it and a far larger clone, this is likely a read error. The CDR3 protein is CASSEVGAGDFVLLTF. CDR3 nucleotide sequence: TGTGCCAGCAGCGAAGTAGGAGCAGGAGACTTCGTCTTATTGACCTTC. The chain combines TRBV7-9 with TRBJ1-2; no clear D gene. The CDR3 contains 16 residues. The V end was cut by 5 bases, the J end by 14 bases, with 30 bases between. Germline V gene data show CDR1 as SEHNR and CDR2 as FQNEAQ (reference sequence).

CDR3 DNA sequence: TGTGCCAGCCAGATAAGGACAGGGATGAACTACGAGCAGTACTTC. This translates into CASQIRTGMNYEQYF. The V and J genes are TRBV2 and TRBJ2-7; TRBD1 matches at 8 bases. The CDR3 runs 15 residues. Germline V CDR1 and CDR2: SNHLY, FYNNEI. Trimming took 8 bases from V and 3 from J; bases not matched to a gene: 12. The full variable domain, in which reference TRBV2 and TRBJ2-7 provide the parts outside the CDR3, is EPEVTQTPSHQVTQMGQEVILRCVPISNHLYFYWYRQILGQKVEFLVSFYNNEISEKSEIFDDQFSVERPDGSNFTLKIRSTKLEDSAMYFCASQIRTGMNYEQYFGPGTRLTVT.

This rearrangement joins TRBV29-1 to TRBJ2-1; 9 bases align to TRBD2. Germline-derived CDR1 and CDR2 are SQVTM and ANQGSEA. The CDR3 has 13 amino acids. The J segment lost 4 bases and the V segment lost 7 bases, leaving 5 bases of the junction unmatched. The CDR3 DNA sequence: TGCAGCGCGGGTACTAGCGGGTACAATGAGCAGTTCTTC. Amino acids: CSAGTSGYNEQFF.

The chain combines TRBV2 with TRBJ2-7, with 8 bases matching TRBD1. Germline lookup yields CDR1 SNHLY and CDR2 FYNNEI. CDR3 length: 15 residues. The ends lost 6 bases at V and 7 bases at J; junction bases unmatched: 14. CDR3: CASSAGPGGPREQYF. CDR3 sequence (DNA): TGTGCCAGCAGCGCGGGGCCAGGGGGCCCTCGGGAGCAGTACTTC.

The J gene is TRBJ2-1, the V gene TRBV30, with D possibly being TRBD2 (5 bases). V was cut by 8 bases and J by 7 bases, with 21 bases left in between. CDR3 length: 14 residues. Germline V CDR1 and CDR2: GTSNPN, SVGIG (reference sequence). DNA for the CDR3: TGTGCCAGCTTGAATCCGGGGATGGGGAATGAGCAGTTCTTC. This translates into CASLNPGMGNEQFF.

This clone was seen a few times. The CDR3 DNA follows: TGTGCCAGCAGCCCTCTAAGGAGGAACACCGGGGAGCTGTTTTTT. Translating gives CASSPLRRNTGELFF. This sequence joins TRBV7-2 and TRBJ2-2; D gene uncertain. The CDR3 is 15 residues long. Trimming shortened V by 5 bases and J by 1 base, and 11 bases separated the two germline ends. Germline CDR1 reads SGHTA; CDR2 reads FQGNSA. The complete variable domain, with remaining parts taken from reference TRBV7-2 and TRBJ2-2, reads GAGVSQSPSNKVTEKGKDVELRCDPISGHTALYWYRQSLGQGLEFLIYFQGNSAPDKSGLPSDRFSAERTGGSVSTLTIQRTQQEDSAVYLCASSPLRRNTGELFFGEGSRLTVL.

V is TRBV28 and J is TRBJ1-5; a possible D gene is TRBD1 (5 bases). The V gene's germline CDR1 is MDHEN and CDR2 SYDVKM. CDR3 length: 15 residues. The germline V and J ends were trimmed by 3 bases and 0 bases, with 9 bases remaining between them. The CDR3 spells CASSFPGGSNQPQHF. The DNA for the CDR3 is TGTGCCAGCAGTTTTCCCGGGGGTAGCAATCAGCCCCAGCATTTT.

This clone has at least ten counts. Other nucleotide sequences in the sample specify the same CDR3. V is TRBV5-4 and J is TRBJ2-3; 7 positions agree with TRBD1. V dropped 4 bases and J dropped 0; count of bases not matched to a gene: 5. CDR1 and CDR2 (germline): SGHNT, YYREEE (reference sequence). This CDR3 has 15 residues. This CDR3 reads CASSVPGQSTDTQYF. The CDR3 nucleotides are TGTGCCAGCAGCGTGCCGGGACAGAGCACAGATACGCAGTATTTT.

As for this clone: This likely stems from a read error, as it lies one base from a far larger clone. This chain joins TRBV28 and TRBJ2-5; 7 nucleotides agree with TRBD1. Losses at the gene ends were 8 bases for V and 11 bases for J; bases not matched to a gene: 14. The CDR3 has 13 residues. CDR1 and CDR2 (germline): MDHEN, SYDVKM. Written as DNA, the CDR3 is TGTGCCAGCGGCCGACAGGGACCCTACGGGCAGTACTTC. Translation gives CASGRQGPYGQYF.

This sequence joins TRBV27 and TRBJ2-7; TRBD1 is a possible D gene (6 bases). Germline CDR1 reads MNHEY; CDR2 reads SMNVEV (reference sequence). The CDR3 length is 13 residues. Trimming removed 2 bases at V and 3 bases at J, with 8 bases between. CDR3 nucleotides: TGTGCCAGCAGTTTAGGACAGTTCTACGAGCAGTACTTC. Translating it yields CASSLGQFYEQYF.

The chain combines TRBV29-1 with TRBJ2-5; 12 bases map to TRBD1. V was clipped by 4 bases and J by 5 bases; unmatched bases: 14. The CDR3 spans 17 residues. CDR1 is SQVTM and CDR2 is ANQGSEA in the germline V gene. The CDR3 DNA reads TGCAGCGTTGGCTTCAACCCCGGGACAGGGGGCGGGGAGACCCAGTACTTC. This codes for CSVGFNPGTGGGETQYF.

The chain uses TRBV9 and TRBJ1-5; 7 positions agree with TRBD1. The junction had 9 bases not matched to a gene; V was cut back by 4 bases and J by 2 bases. From germline, CDR1 is SGDLS and CDR2 YYNGEE. This CDR3 region has 16 residues. Here the CDR3 DNA reads TGTGCCAGCAGCAACCGACAGGGCCCAGGCAATCAGCCCCAGCATTTT. Protein product: CASSNRQGPGNQPQHF.

This clone occurred many times. V usage is TRBV7-7 and J usage is TRBJ2-5; D is unresolved. Germline values: CDR1 SSHAT, CDR2 FNYEAQ (reference sequence). This CDR3 contains 14 residues. V lost 5 bases, J lost 3 bases, and 13 bases lay in between. This CDR3 reads CASSTDPGKETQYF. The DNA of the CDR3 is TGTGCCAGCAGCACCGATCCCGGAAAAGAGACCCAGTACTTC.

Note on this clone: This may be a read error, as it is one base from a much larger clone. The V gene is TRBV30, the J gene TRBJ2-7, with TRBD1 as a possible D gene (6 bases). This CDR3 has 13 amino acids. Germline V gene data show CDR1 as GTSNPN and CDR2 as SVGIG (reference sequence). The CDR3 nucleotides are TGTGCCTGGAGTTGGGGGCCCCGGGACGAGCAGTGCTTC. It codes for CAWSWGPRDEQCF. The variable domain in full, completed from reference TRBV30 and TRBJ2-7, reads SQTIHQWPATLVQPVGSPLSLECTVEGTSNPNLYWYRQAAGRGLQLLFYSVGIGQISSEVPQNLSASRPQDRQFILSSKKLLLSDSGFYLCAWSWGPRDEQCFGPGTRLTVT.

The chain links TRBV18 to TRBJ1-1; unclear D gene. Germline loops: CDR1 KGHSH, CDR2 LQKENI. V lost 5 bases to trimming and J lost 1 base, with 14 bases between them. The CDR3 contains 15 residues. CDR3 loop: CASSDGGWGNTEAFF. The CDR3 region has the DNA TGTGCCAGCTCAGACGGCGGGTGGGGGAACACTGAAGCTTTCTTT. Supplemented by reference TRBV18 and TRBJ1-1, the full variable domain reads NAGVMQNPRHLVRRRGQEARLRCSPMKGHSHVYWYRQLPEEGLKFMVYLQKENIIDESGMPKERFSAEFPKEGPSILRIQQVVRGDSAAYFCASSDGGWGNTEAFFGQGTRLTVV.

The rearrangement uses TRBV21-1 and TRBJ2-7; the D call in the table, TRBD1, was not verified against the DNA. TRBV21-1 is a listed pseudogene. CDR3 size: 14 residues. The CDR3 protein is CASSKNRGTAEQYF. CDR3 coding DNA: TGTGCCAGCAGCAAAAACAGGGGGACCGCCGAGCAGTACTTC.

CDR3 residues: CACQGVSPYEQYF. The CDR3 DNA follows: TGTGCCTGCCAGGGGGTATCGCCCTACGAGCAGTACTTC. The V and J genes are TRBV30 and TRBJ2-7; 7 nucleotides line up with TRBD1. Germline loops: CDR1 GTSNPN, CDR2 SVGIG (reference sequence). V was clipped by 6 bases and J by 2 bases; unmatched bases: 7. The CDR3 has 13 amino acids.

The chain has TRBV28 and TRBJ1-1; no definite D call. V lost 6 bases, J lost 6 bases, and 17 bases lay in between. Germline CDR1 reads MDHEN; CDR2 reads SYDVKM. The CDR3 is 14 amino acids. CDR3 in amino acids: CASRRRPPRSEAFF. The CDR3 DNA is TGTGCCAGCAGACGGAGACCCCCGAGGTCTGAAGCTTTCTTT.